This T cell receptor (beta chain) was captured by sequencing in a study of response to subunit inactivated influenza vaccine. TCRdb reanalysed the RT-PCR reads using MiXCR and keeps one entry per CDR3 protein. This sample yields 750,000 to 850,000 distinct CDR3 sequences, of which roughly 20% are seen a single time; around 9.9% belongs to the top ten. Germline V gene lookup returns CDR1 SGHVS and CDR2 FQNEAQ. The V and J ends lost 7 bases and 1 base respectively, with 10 bases between them. The CDR3 is 14 residues long. This clonotype has just a few counts. The antigen is unknown. Study-wide results and caveats: The authors suggested that few new T cells are recruited per seasonal influenza vaccination.

The sample consisted of PBMCs from blood, taken roughly 5 days after vaccination. The clonotype was recovered from a man over 45 who received an inactivated influenza vaccine. V and J are TRBV7-8 and TRBJ2-2, with D perhaps TRBD1 (6 bases). DNA for the CDR3: TGTGCCAGCAACTGGGACAAGAACACCGGGGAGCTGTTTTTT. Translated, it gives CASNWDKNTGELFF.